This T cell receptor (beta chain) was documented in a study of blood T cell repertoires in COVID-19. Study background: The samples span acute and convalescent COVID-19 from the United States, Italy and Spain.

The method was immunoSEQ multiplex PCR; TCRdb's version includes in-frame clones alone and lacks a portion of them. Of 80,000 to 100,000 clones listed, about 80% are singletons. CDR3 length: 17 residues. The germline CDR1 and CDR2 sequences are LGHDT and YNNKEL (reference sequence). V was shortened by 4 bases and J by 0 bases, with 19 bases between the two germline ends. Material: peripheral blood. This chain links TRBV3-1 (or the pseudogene TRBV3-2) with TRBJ2-7; D not resolved. The TCR originated in a human donor in a cohort sampled during active COVID-19. CDR3 nucleotides: TGTGCCAGCAGCCCCTCGGTAGGTAGCTCCAGCTCCTACGAGCAGTACTTC. It yields the protein CASSPSVGSSSSYEQYF.